These T cell receptor beta chains were read from a single sample in a study of T cell repertoires in cytomegalovirus infection. MiXCR was run by TCRdb on the reads, yielding one entry per CDR3 protein. The sample holds 500,000 or so distinct CDR3 sequences, 16% seen once. The specimen was CD8+ T cells from PBMCs. Source of these receptors: a human donor in good health (CMV status not recorded). Some clones in this sample may be carry-over from other donors' samples. Both conserved end residues are part of each CDR3. Fields, in order: clone size, J gene, V gene, D gene, CDR3 protein, CDR3 DNA. D genes are given only for firm matches. Size values are once, few and many counts, or a class for expanded clones, and some rows have none.

abundance: -
j_gene: TRBJ2-7
v_gene: TRBV28
d_gene: -
CDR3aa: CASSTLTQLYYEQYF
CDR3nt: TGTGCCAGCAGTACCTTGACCCAGCTCTACTACGAGCAGTACTTC

abundance: few
j_gene: TRBJ1-1
v_gene: TRBV29-1
d_gene: -
CDR3aa: CSVEEMNTEAFF
CDR3nt: TGCAGCGTTGAGGAGATGAACACTGAAGCTTTCTTT

abundance: many
j_gene: TRBJ2-7
v_gene: TRBV6-2/TRBV6-3
d_gene: -
CDR3aa: CASSRKRTGARHEQYF
CDR3nt: TGTGCCAGCAGTAGAAAAAGGACGGGGGCCAGGCACGAGCAGTACTTC

abundance: many
j_gene: TRBJ1-2
v_gene: TRBV6-6
d_gene: -
CDR3aa: CASSPQHREGYTF
CDR3nt: TGTGCCAGCAGCCCCCAGCACAGGGAAGGCTACACCTTC

abundance: -
j_gene: TRBJ2-1
v_gene: TRBV6-5
d_gene: -
CDR3aa: CASSYSPDYNEQFF
CDR3nt: TGTGCCAGCAGTTACTCGCCCGACTACAATGAGCAGTTCTTC

abundance: -
j_gene: TRBJ2-6
v_gene: TRBV19
d_gene: -
CDR3aa: CASSGANVLTF
CDR3nt: TGTGCCTCCTCTGGGGCCAACGTCCTGACTTTC

abundance: many
j_gene: TRBJ1-1
v_gene: TRBV19
d_gene: -
CDR3aa: CASSEPAQVPLEAFF
CDR3nt: TGTGCCAGTAGCGAACCGGCGCAGGTCCCCCTTGAAGCTTTCTTT

abundance: many
j_gene: TRBJ1-6
v_gene: TRBV19
d_gene: -
CDR3aa: CASSMLDRPSSPLHF
CDR3nt: TGTGCCAGTAGTATGCTTGACAGGCCCTCTTCACCCCTCCACTTT

abundance: many
j_gene: TRBJ2-5
v_gene: TRBV7-8
d_gene: -
CDR3aa: CAAAGPQETQYF
CDR3nt: TGTGCCGCCGCAGGACCGCAGGAGACCCAGTACTTC

abundance: many
j_gene: TRBJ1-1
v_gene: TRBV20-1
d_gene: TRBD1
CDR3aa: CSARDHLGQVGEAFF
CDR3nt: TGCAGTGCTAGAGATCATTTGGGACAGGTCGGGGAAGCTTTCTTT

abundance: many
j_gene: TRBJ1-1
v_gene: TRBV12-3/TRBV12-4
d_gene: TRBD1
CDR3aa: CASSFRAQGAAEAFF
CDR3nt: TGTGCCAGCAGTTTTCGTGCACAGGGGGCTGCTGAAGCTTTCTTT

abundance: few
j_gene: TRBJ2-7
v_gene: TRBV4-2
d_gene: -
CDR3aa: CASSQANRAYEQYF
CDR3nt: TGTGCCAGCAGCCAAGCTAATAGGGCTTACGAGCAGTACTTC

abundance: -
j_gene: TRBJ2-7
v_gene: TRBV5-8
d_gene: TRBD1
CDR3aa: CASSSGTGGYISYEQYF
CDR3nt: TGTGCCAGCAGCTCAGGGACAGGGGGCTATATCTCCTACGAGCAGTACTTC

abundance: many
j_gene: TRBJ2-1
v_gene: TRBV12-3/TRBV12-4
d_gene: -
CDR3aa: CASPRGGEQFF
CDR3nt: TGTGCCAGTCCGAGGGGCGGTGAGCAGTTCTTC

abundance: -
j_gene: TRBJ1-2
v_gene: TRBV7-9
d_gene: -
CDR3aa: CASYDSGYTF
CDR3nt: TGTGCCAGCTATGATTCGGGCTACACCTTC

abundance: once
j_gene: TRBJ2-7
v_gene: TRBV20-1
d_gene: -
CDR3aa: CSARDLTTGEQYF
CDR3nt: TGCAGTGCTAGAGATCTGACCACGGGGGAGCAGTACTTC

abundance: -
j_gene: TRBJ1-1
v_gene: TRBV9
d_gene: -
CDR3aa: CASSVGNVFMNTEAFF
CDR3nt: TGTGCCAGCAGCGTAGGGAATGTTTTTATGAACACTGAAGCTTTCTTT

abundance: many
j_gene: TRBJ1-2
v_gene: TRBV7-2
d_gene: TRBD1
CDR3aa: CASSFPNRGMDYGYTF
CDR3nt: TGTGCCAGCAGCTTTCCGAACAGGGGGATGGACTATGGCTACACCTTC

abundance: -
j_gene: TRBJ2-7
v_gene: TRBV28
d_gene: TRBD2
CDR3aa: CVSTPGLAVYEQYF
CDR3nt: TGTGTCAGCACCCCCGGACTAGCGGTTTACGAGCAGTACTTC

abundance: many
j_gene: TRBJ2-7
v_gene: TRBV12-3/TRBV12-4
d_gene: TRBD2
CDR3aa: CASSLKKLAGEKQYF
CDR3nt: TGTGCCAGCAGTTTAAAAAAACTAGCGGGTGAAAAGCAGTACTTC

abundance: -
j_gene: TRBJ2-1
v_gene: TRBV20-1
d_gene: TRBD2
CDR3aa: CSARERESRAQFF
CDR3nt: TGCAGTGCTAGGGAGCGGGAAAGTAGAGCGCAGTTCTTC

abundance: -
j_gene: TRBJ2-7
v_gene: TRBV20-1
d_gene: -
CDR3aa: CSARFRDIYEQYF
CDR3nt: TGCAGTGCTAGATTCCGGGACATCTACGAGCAGTACTTC

abundance: many
j_gene: TRBJ1-1
v_gene: TRBV14
d_gene: -
CDR3aa: CASSQDFQGSDTEAFF
CDR3nt: TGTGCCAGCAGCCAAGATTTTCAGGGTTCCGACACTGAAGCTTTCTTT